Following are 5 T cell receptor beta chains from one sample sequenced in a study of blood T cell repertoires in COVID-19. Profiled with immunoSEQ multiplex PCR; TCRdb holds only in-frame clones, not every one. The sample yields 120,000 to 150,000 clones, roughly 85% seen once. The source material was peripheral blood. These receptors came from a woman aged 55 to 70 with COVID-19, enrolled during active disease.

The CDR3: CASSTGGGGRSDTQYF. CDR3 nucleotide sequence: TGTGCCAGCAGCACGGGGGGCGGGGGAAGGTCGGATACGCAGTATTTT. This chain uses TRBV5-8 with TRBJ2-3, with D possibly TRBD2 on 7 matching bases. Trimming took 4 bases from V and 6 from J, leaving 21 bases between them. This CDR3 spans 16 amino acids. Germline V CDR1 and CDR2: SGHTS, YDEGEE.

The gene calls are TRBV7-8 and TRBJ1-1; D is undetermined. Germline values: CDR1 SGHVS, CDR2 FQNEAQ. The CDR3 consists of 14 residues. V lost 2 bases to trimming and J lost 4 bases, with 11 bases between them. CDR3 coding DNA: TGTGCCAGCAGCTTAACCAGTGGAGGCACTGAAGCTTTCTTT. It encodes CASSLTSGGTEAFF.

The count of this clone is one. The CDR3 loop reads CAIRSTGRRGTEAFF. CDR3 sequence (DNA): TGTGCCATCAGATCGACAGGGAGAAGAGGAACTGAAGCTTTCTTT. The chain joins TRBV10-3 to TRBJ1-1; 7 nucleotides match TRBD1. V shed 6 bases, J shed 5 bases, and the junction held 12 bases outside the gene matches. Germline-derived CDR1 and CDR2 are ENHRY and SYGVKD. CDR3 length equals 15 residues.

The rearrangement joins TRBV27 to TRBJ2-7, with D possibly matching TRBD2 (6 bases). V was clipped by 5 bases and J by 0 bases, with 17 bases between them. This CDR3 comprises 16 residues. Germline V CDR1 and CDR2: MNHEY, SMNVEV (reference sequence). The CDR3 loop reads CASSPSLALSSYEQYF. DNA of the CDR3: TGTGCCAGCAGTCCGTCACTAGCTCTAAGCTCCTACGAGCAGTACTTC.

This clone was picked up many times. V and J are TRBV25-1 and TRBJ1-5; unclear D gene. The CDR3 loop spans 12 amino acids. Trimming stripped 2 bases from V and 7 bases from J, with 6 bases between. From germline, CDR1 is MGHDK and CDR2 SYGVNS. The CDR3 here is CASSEGGQPQHF. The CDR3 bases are TGTGCCAGCAGTGAAGGAGGACAGCCCCAGCATTTT.